This entry lists 31 T cell receptor beta chains sequenced from one sample in a study of blood T cells in healthy people across ages (dated by TCRdb to between 2014 and 2017). Library preparation employed 5' RACE. TCRdb names Illumina HiSeq 2500 as the instrument used. A second PCR of roughly 7 to 11 cycles was run with a J-beta primer mix and a sample-barcoded 5' primer. The raw public data were reprocessed by TCRdb itself: fastp quality trimming at Q25, MiXCR clonotype calling, in-frame beta chains only. Identical CDR3 proteins give one entry, which carries the most common genes and DNA. This sample gives 1 million or so distinct CDR3 sequences in total; approximately 26% of them show up just once. The leading ten clones occupy about 0.8% of the sample. In addition, the sample was reused for a study of T cells of mothers and their children.

Sequences were obtained from blood. The receptors were sampled from a girl aged 2-9 years in good health.

The CDR3 is CASHQGYNSFF. DNA of the CDR3: TGTGCCAGCCATCAAGGATATAACTCGTTCTTC. The rearrangement links TRBV5-5 to TRBJ2-1; D is unclear. The germline V and J ends were trimmed by 7 bases and 15 bases, with 17 bases remaining between them. Germline CDR1 and CDR2: SGHKS and YYEKEE (reference sequence). This CDR3 region has 11 residues.

Concerning this clonotype itself: Given the absence of the conserved phenylalanine or tryptophan at the CDR3 end, a read error is likely. This chain links TRBV12-3 or TRBV12-4 with TRBJ2-3; 8 bases match TRBD2. This CDR3 spans 15 amino acids. The junction had 6 bases not matched to a gene; V was cut back by 5 bases and J by 2 bases. The CDR3 reads CASSTSGVPTDTQYS. The CDR3 DNA follows: TGTGCCAGCAGTACTAGCGGTGTCCCCACAGATACGCAGTATTCT.

The rearrangement links TRBV20-1 to TRBJ2-7, with 14 nucleotides matching TRBD2. Germline loops: CDR1 DFQATT, CDR2 SNEGSKA (reference sequence). The CDR3 totals 17 residues. Trimming took 6 bases from V and 5 from J; bases not matched to a gene: 15. The chain's CDR3 is CSATTSGRAYFGDEQYF. The CDR3 DNA sequence: TGCAGTGCCACGACTAGCGGGAGGGCCTACTTCGGGGACGAGCAGTACTTC.

This clonotype turned up a few times. At one end, the junction sequence differs from germline, possibly due to a read error. The V call is TRBV11-2, the J call TRBJ2-3; D possibly matches TRBD1 or TRBD2 (6 bases each). Germline assignment: CDR1 SGHAT and CDR2 FQNNGV. CDR3 length equals 16 residues. This CDR3 is CASSLRGQSSTDTPYF. DNA for the CDR3: TGTGCCAGCAGCTTACGGGGGCAGTCTAGCACAGATACGCCGTATTTT.

The V call is TRBV7-9, the J call TRBJ2-7, with 9 nucleotides matching TRBD1. Germline-derived CDR1 and CDR2 are SEHNR and FQNEAQ (reference sequence). The CDR3 covers 15 residues. Trimming took 5 bases from V and 2 from J; bases not matched to a gene: 7. The CDR3 reads CASSAHRGPTYEQYF. CDR3 in DNA: TGTGCCAGCAGCGCCCACAGGGGGCCTACCTACGAGCAGTACTTC.

This clonotype was recorded a few times. This chain uses TRBV6-1 with TRBJ1-5; unclear D gene. Germline values: CDR1 MNHNS, CDR2 SASEGT. V lost 6 bases to trimming and J lost 3 bases, with 21 bases between them. This CDR3 has 17 residues. This chain's CDR3 is CASSPPPESQLNQPQHF. The CDR3 DNA is TGTGCCAGCAGCCCCCCGCCAGAGTCTCAGCTCAATCAGCCCCAGCATTTT.

This clonotype was counted a few times. V gene TRBV6-5 combines with J gene TRBJ1-3, with no clear D. The CDR3 runs to 16 residues. CDR1 and CDR2 from the germline V gene are MNHEY and SVGAGI. V was shortened by 0 bases and J by 2 bases, with 11 bases between the two germline ends. The CDR3 reads CASSYSEGIAGNTIYF. The DNA of the CDR3 is TGTGCCAGCAGTTACTCCGAGGGTATAGCTGGAAACACCATATATTTT.

This clonotype showed up many times. The chain has TRBV7-9 and TRBJ1-1; D gene ambiguous. Germline CDR1 reads SEHNR; CDR2 reads FQNEAQ (reference sequence). CDR3 length equals 11 residues. V was trimmed by 3 bases and J by 5 bases, leaving 4 bases between them. CDR3 bases: TGTGCCAGCAGCTTGGCAACTGAAGCTTTCTTT. The encoded protein is CASSLATEAFF.

On this clonotype itself: The junction shows a germline mismatch at one end, possibly a read error. The chain is built from TRBV5-1 and TRBJ2-5; TRBD2 matches 9 bases. Germline-derived CDR1 and CDR2 are SGHRS and YFSETQ. The CDR3 is 16 residues long. CDR3 DNA: TGCGCCAGCAGCCCCTCGGGGTTAGCGGGAGTGATGTCGCAGCTCTTC. Its translation is CASSPSGLAGVMSQLF.

V and J are TRBV28 and TRBJ1-2; D unclear. The germline V gene has CDR1 MDHEN and CDR2 SYDVKM. CDR3 length equals 12 residues. Trimming removed 1 base at V and 12 bases at J, with 12 bases between. This CDR3 reads CASSLSNDVDTF. DNA for the CDR3: TGTGCCAGCAGTTTATCCAACGACGTGGACACCTTC.

This clonotype was observed a few times. This sequence joins TRBV20-1 and TRBJ2-2, with a possible D match to TRBD2 (6 bases). The germline CDR1 and CDR2 sequences are DFQATT and SNEGSKA (reference sequence). V was cut by 4 bases and J by 3 bases, with 15 bases left in between. This CDR3 contains 15 residues. The CDR3 nucleotides are TGCAGTGCTACCACATGGCGGGACGACACCGGGGAGCTGTTTTTT. It specifies CSATTWRDDTGELFF.

This clonotype was observed once. At one end the junction does not follow the germline gene, possibly because of a read error. The V call is TRBV3-1, the J call TRBJ2-1, with a tentative D call TRBD2 (6 bases). CDR3 length: 15 residues. CDR1 and CDR2 (germline): LGHDT, YNNKEL (reference sequence). The CDR3, as DNA: TGTGCCAGCAGCCGACGGACTACCGGCTACAATGAGCATTTCTTC. This encodes CASSRRTTGYNEHFF.

This chain uses TRBV7-3 with TRBJ2-1; D is undetermined. The germline V gene has CDR1 SGHTA and CDR2 FQGTGA. V lost 1 base, J lost 4 bases, and 11 bases lay in between. The CDR3 has 15 amino acids. The CDR3 region is CASSLSAGRYNEQFF. CDR3 DNA: TGTGCCAGCAGCTTAAGTGCCGGACGGTACAATGAGCAGTTCTTC.

The chain is built from TRBV28 and TRBJ2-1; tentative D call: TRBD2 (6 bases). V lost 5 bases and J 0 bases, leaving 14 bases between the germline ends. The V gene's germline CDR1 is MDHEN and CDR2 SYDVKM. CDR3 length: 16 amino acids. CDR3 bases: TGTGCCAGCAGTCCTCGGGAGCGTTACTCCTACAATGAGCAGTTCTTC. Amino acids: CASSPRERYSYNEQFF.

This chain joins TRBV20-1 and TRBJ2-1; D is perhaps TRBD2 (7 bases). The length of the CDR3 is 18 residues. CDR1 is DFQATT and CDR2 is SNEGSKA in the germline V gene (reference sequence). The ends were cut back, 0 bases at V and 3 bases at J, with 21 bases in the middle. CDR3 region: CSARDRPLGGANYNEQFF. The CDR3 bases are TGCAGTGCTAGAGATCGACCTCTAGGGGGGGCCAACTACAATGAGCAGTTCTTC.

V and J are TRBV11-2 and TRBJ1-2, with D possibly being TRBD1 (6 bases). V shed 10 bases and J shed 6 bases, with 18 bases lying between them. CDR3 length: 13 residues. Germline V gene data show CDR1 as SGHAT and CDR2 as FQNNGV. The CDR3 nucleotides read TGTGCCAACAGGGAAGGGGGGCCTCATGGCTACACCTTC. Translating it yields CANREGGPHGYTF.

The rearrangement links TRBV5-6 to TRBJ2-1; D not resolved. The DNA matches TRBJ2-5 better at its end, which makes the J call doubtful. This CDR3 spans 14 amino acids. Germline V gives CDR1 SGHDT, CDR2 YYEEEE. CDR3 residues: CASSYPGLRETQYF. The CDR3 DNA reads as TGTGCCAGCAGCTACCCGGGCCTGCGCGAGACCCAGTACTTC.

V and J are TRBV7-3 and TRBJ2-7; D is possibly TRBD2 (6 bases). Trimming took 3 bases from V and 3 from J, leaving 15 bases between them. This CDR3 is 15 amino acids long. The germline CDR1 and CDR2 sequences are SGHTA and FQGTGA. This chain's CDR3 is CASSFYGGMGYEQYF. CDR3 DNA sequence: TGTGCCAGCAGCTTTTACGGGGGTATGGGCTACGAGCAGTACTTC.

The genes are TRBV20-1 and TRBJ2-5, with 9 bases matching TRBD2. The CDR3 is made up of 14 amino acids. Looked up from germline, CDR1 is DFQATT and CDR2 is SNEGSKA (reference sequence). Losses at the gene ends were 4 bases for V and 4 bases for J; bases not matched to a gene: 7. The CDR3 nucleotides are TGCAGTGCTACCCTCGTAGCGGGGGTAGAGACCCAGTACTTC. Its translation is CSATLVAGVETQYF.

This clonotype occurred a few times. This chain joins TRBV9 and TRBJ1-3; a weak D match, TRBD1 (6 bases). V lost 3 bases to trimming and J lost 0 bases, with 10 bases between them. The CDR3 is 15 amino acids. The germline V gene has CDR1 SGDLS and CDR2 YYNGEE. CDR3 region: CASSETGSSGNTIYF. The CDR3, as DNA: TGTGCCAGCAGCGAAACAGGGAGCTCTGGAAACACCATATATTTT.

This clonotype was detected a few times. V usage is TRBV6-6 and J usage is TRBJ2-7, with 8 nucleotides matching TRBD2. Trimming took 5 bases from V and 8 from J; bases not matched to a gene: 17. This CDR3 contains 16 residues. CDR1 and CDR2 from the germline V gene are MNHNY and SVGAGI (reference sequence). The CDR3 loop is CASSPEGGAGVKKQYF. CDR3 in DNA: TGTGCCAGCAGTCCTGAGGGGGGAGCGGGAGTGAAGAAGCAGTACTTC.

This clonotype was counted only a few times. This chain links TRBV6-5 with TRBJ2-5, with D perhaps given as TRBD1 or TRBD2 (6 bases each). The CDR3 covers 15 residues. Trimming left V 6 bases short and J 5 bases short, with 19 bases between. Germline V CDR1 and CDR2: MNHEY, SVGAGI. This CDR3 is CASSPLYTGAETQYF. The CDR3 DNA follows: TGTGCCAGCAGCCCGTTATACACGGGGGCCGAGACCCAGTACTTC.

The chain has TRBV28 and TRBJ2-5; D gene unclear. The J call is in doubt because the DNA end fits TRBJ2-7 better. CDR3 length: 15 amino acids. Germline assignment: CDR1 MDHEN and CDR2 SYDVKM. Here the CDR3 DNA reads TGTGCCAGCAGTCCCCACTCGGGTGTAGTAAACGAGCAGTACTTC. Translating gives CASSPHSGVVNEQYF.

This rearrangement joins TRBV20-1 to TRBJ2-3; 7 nucleotides line up with TRBD2. Germline CDR1 DFQATT, CDR2 SNEGSKA (reference sequence). V was pared by 6 bases and J by 1 base, with 4 bases of the junction left unmatched. The CDR3 length is 13 residues. In nucleotides, the CDR3 is TGCAGTGCGGGGGGGGACGGCACAGATACGCAGTATTTT. This gives the protein CSAGGDGTDTQYF.

In this sample, this clonotype turned up a few times. The chain joins TRBV3-1 to TRBJ2-1, with 7 bases that match TRBD2. The DNA end is more similar to TRBJ2-5, so the J call may be wrong. Germline V CDR1 and CDR2: LGHDT, YNNKEL (reference sequence). The CDR3 length is 14 residues. The CDR3 region has the DNA TGTGCCAGCAGCCAAGGTGGCGGGAGAGAGACCCAGTACTTC. This gives the protein CASSQGGGRETQYF.

In its sample, this clonotype was seen a few times. J is TRBJ2-1 and V is TRBV2, with D hard to call. CDR1 and CDR2 from the germline V gene are SNHLY and FYNNEI. V was cut by 8 bases and J by 0 bases, with 11 bases left in between. The CDR3 totals 14 residues. CDR3: CASDGFNSYNEQFF. CDR3 nucleotides: TGTGCCAGCGACGGCTTTAACTCCTACAATGAGCAGTTCTTC.

The chain is built from TRBV29-1 and TRBJ1-4, with 9 positions matching TRBD1. The V segment lost 2 bases and the J segment 8 bases; nucleotides outside the gene matches: 6. Germline loops: CDR1 SQVTM, CDR2 ANQGSEA. The CDR3 totals 14 residues. Written as DNA, the CDR3 is TGCAGCGTTGAAAGGGGACAGGGTAGGGAAAAACTGTTTTTT. Protein: CSVERGQGREKLFF.

The J gene is TRBJ2-5, the V gene TRBV20-1; tentatively, D is TRBD2 (5 bases). The DNA end is more similar to TRBJ2-1, so the J call may be wrong. The CDR3 extends over 13 amino acids. CDR1 and CDR2 from the germline V gene are DFQATT and SNEGSKA (reference sequence). This CDR3 reads CSLDPRGYNEQFF. Written as DNA, the CDR3 is TGCAGTCTCGACCCTCGGGGATACAATGAGCAGTTCTTC.

The chain is built from TRBV20-1 and TRBJ2-1, with 9 bases fitting TRBD2. CDR1 and CDR2 (germline): DFQATT, SNEGSKA (reference sequence). This CDR3 contains 16 residues. Trimming took 0 bases from V and 2 from J; bases not matched to a gene: 5. CDR3 sequence reads: CSARDRLAETYNEQFF. In nucleotides, the CDR3 is TGCAGTGCTAGAGATCGACTAGCGGAAACCTACAATGAGCAGTTCTTC.

The chain recombines TRBV29-1 with TRBJ2-7; D unresolved. Trimming left V 6 bases short and J 4 bases short, with 13 bases between. Germline CDR1 reads SQVTM; CDR2 reads ANQGSEA. The CDR3 contains 12 residues. CDR3 DNA: TGCAGCGTAAAAGGGTTAAGGTACGAGCAGTACTTC. It specifies CSVKGLRYEQYF.

V gene TRBV3-1 combines with J gene TRBJ2-7, with D uncertain. Trimming stripped 0 bases from V and 6 bases from J, with 3 bases between. The CDR3 extends over 11 amino acids. The germline V gene encodes CDR1 LGHDT and CDR2 YNNKEL (reference sequence). This chain's CDR3 is CASSQDVEQYF. For the CDR3, the DNA is TGTGCCAGCAGCCAAGATGTCGAGCAGTACTTC.